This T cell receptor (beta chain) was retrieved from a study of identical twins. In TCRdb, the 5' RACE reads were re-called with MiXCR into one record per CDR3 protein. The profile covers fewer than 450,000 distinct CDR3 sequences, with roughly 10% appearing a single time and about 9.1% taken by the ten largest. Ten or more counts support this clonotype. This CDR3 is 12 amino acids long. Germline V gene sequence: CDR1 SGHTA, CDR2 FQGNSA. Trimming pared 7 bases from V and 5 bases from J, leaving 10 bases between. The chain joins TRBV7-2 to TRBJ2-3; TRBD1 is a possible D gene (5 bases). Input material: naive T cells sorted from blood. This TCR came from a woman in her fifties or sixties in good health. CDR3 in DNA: TGTGCCAGCAACCTAGACAGAGATACGCAGTATTTT. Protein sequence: CASNLDRDTQYF.